This T cell receptor (beta chain) derives from a study of human T cells and chemical hapten exposure. This clonotype was counted between two and nine times. MiXCR was run by TCRdb on the RACE reads, yielding one entry per CDR3 protein. This sample has roughly 360,000 distinct CDR3 sequences, with roughly 5% found just once. Time point indicated: patch test 1, 2 weeks after DPC sensitization. Noted treatment: therapeutic diphenylcyclopropenone sensitization with weekly scalp DPC. This specimen consisted of whole blood, obtained in connection with sensitization to the hapten diphenylcyclopropenone (DPC). The sequence was collected from a woman in her forties or fifties with alopecia areata. Some clones in this sample may be carry-over from other donors' samples.

In DNA form, the CDR3 reads TGTGCCAGCAGCCACGACCGGGGGACTGAAGCTTTCTTT. This codes for CASSHDRGTEAFF. This chain joins TRBV6-2 or TRBV6-3 and TRBJ1-1, with D tentatively TRBD1 (5 bases). The CDR3 is 13 residues long. Trimming cost V 6 bases and J 5 bases, with 13 bases left between them. Looked up from germline, CDR1 is MNHEY and CDR2 is SVGEGT.